This T cell receptor (beta chain) originates from a study of radiotherapy plus CTLA-4 blockade in lung cancer. Regarding the study as a whole: Blood TCR clones of tumor origin expanded after radiotherapy plus ipilimumab. Reported findings show early blood T cell clone dynamics, with interferon-beta, best predicted response.

Notes on this clone: Its specificity is not known.

Receiving focal radiation plus CTLA-4 blockade with ipilimumab were patients who had chemo-refractory metastatic non-small-cell lung cancer. Only in-frame clones appear in the TCRdb table, and some are missing; sequencing was by immunoSEQ multiplex PCR. The sample includes tens of thousands of clones, about four fifths of them seen just once. This TCR derives from a human donor with non-small cell lung cancer who had stable disease on radiotherapy plus ipilimumab. The sequenced sample was peripheral blood, obtained from a patient treated with radiotherapy plus ipilimumab.

The CDR3 DNA reads TGTGCCAGCAGACGACAGGGGGTGGGAGCTAACTATGGCTACACCTTC. Translation gives CASRRQGVGANYGYTF. This chain joins TRBV27 and TRBJ1-2, with 9 bases that match TRBD1. The CDR3 is made up of 16 amino acids. Per the germline V gene, CDR1 is MNHEY and CDR2 is SMNVEV (reference sequence). With V trimmed by 6 bases and J by 0 bases, 8 bases remained unmatched.